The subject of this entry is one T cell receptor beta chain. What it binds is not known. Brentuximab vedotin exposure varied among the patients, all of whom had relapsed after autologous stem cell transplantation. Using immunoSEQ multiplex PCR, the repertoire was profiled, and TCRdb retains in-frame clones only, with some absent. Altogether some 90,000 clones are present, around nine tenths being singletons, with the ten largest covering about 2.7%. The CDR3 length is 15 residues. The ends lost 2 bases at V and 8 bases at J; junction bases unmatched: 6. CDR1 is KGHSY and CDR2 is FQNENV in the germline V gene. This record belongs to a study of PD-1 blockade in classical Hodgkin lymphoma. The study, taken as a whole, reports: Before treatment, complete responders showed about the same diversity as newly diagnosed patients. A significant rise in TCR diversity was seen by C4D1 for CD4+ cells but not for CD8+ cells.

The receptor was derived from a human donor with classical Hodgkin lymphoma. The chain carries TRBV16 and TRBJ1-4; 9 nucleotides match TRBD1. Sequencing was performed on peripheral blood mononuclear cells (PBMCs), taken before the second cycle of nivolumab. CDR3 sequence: CASSQTGTGREKLFF. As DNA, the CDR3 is TGTGCCAGCAGCCAAACCGGGACAGGGCGGGAAAAACTGTTTTTT.